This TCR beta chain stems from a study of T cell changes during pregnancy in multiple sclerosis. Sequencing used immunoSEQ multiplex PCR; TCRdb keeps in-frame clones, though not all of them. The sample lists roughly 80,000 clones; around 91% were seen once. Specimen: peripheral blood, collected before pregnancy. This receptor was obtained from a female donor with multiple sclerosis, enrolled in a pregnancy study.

The CDR3 here is CASSRLAGGAIQETQYF. As DNA, the CDR3 is TGTGCCAGCTCTCGACTAGCGGGGGGCGCAATCCAAGAGACCCAGTACTTC. This chain uses TRBV18 with TRBJ2-5, with 13 nucleotides matching TRBD2. The trim removed 6 bases at V and 1 base at J, leaving 8 bases unmatched. This CDR3 is built from 17 residues. The germline gives CDR1 KGHSH, CDR2 LQKENI.